A single sample is the source of the 30 T cell receptor beta chains below, sequenced in a study of tumor-infiltrating lymphocytes in oesophageal squamous cell carcinoma. TCRdb re-called the PCR reads with MiXCR, one entry per CDR3 protein. In the table there are approximately 20,000 distinct CDR3 sequences, roughly two fifths of which are singletons. Sequenced sample: normal esophageal tissue next to the tumor. The origin of the receptors is a male donor with esophageal squamous cell carcinoma.

This clonotype is classed as medium-sized. The chain couples TRBV7-9 to TRBJ2-3, with D perhaps assigned TRBD1 or TRBD2 (5 bases each). Germline CDR1 SEHNR, CDR2 FQNEAQ (reference sequence). The germline V and J ends were trimmed by 2 bases and 5 bases, with 17 bases remaining between them. The CDR3 has 16 residues. The CDR3 DNA reads TGTGCCAGCAGCTTAAACGGGGCTTTCGTCGGAGATACGCAGTATTTT. Residues: CASSLNGAFVGDTQYF.

The chain has TRBV7-4 and TRBJ2-7; the match to TRBD1 covers 7 bases. The J call may be faulty, since TRBJ2-1 better matches the DNA end. Germline CDR1 reads SGHVT; CDR2 reads SQSDAQ. The CDR3 contains 12 residues. CDR3 residues: CASSLGGQEQFF. CDR3 nucleotide sequence: TGTGCCAGCAGCTTAGGGGGACAGGAGCAGTTCTTC.

The gene calls are TRBV7-6 and TRBJ2-5; 10 bases match TRBD2. Germline V gene lookup returns CDR1 SGHVS and CDR2 FNYEAQ. There are 15 residues in the CDR3. The V and J ends lost 6 bases and 7 bases, in that order; junction bases with no gene match: 11. CDR3 residues: CASSSNSGRLGTQYF. The CDR3 DNA sequence: TGTGCCAGCAGTTCAAATAGCGGGAGGTTGGGGACCCAGTACTTC.

The chain couples TRBV10-1 to TRBJ1-5; D is unresolved. This CDR3 comprises 14 residues. CDR1 is WNHNN, CDR2 SYGVQD, per germline (reference sequence). V lost 10 bases to trimming and J lost 9 bases, with 22 bases between them. CDR3 nucleotides: TGCGCCAACGGCGGGCCCACGACGCGTCTGCCCCAGCATTTT. This codes for CANGGPTTRLPQHF.

This clonotype was picked up many times. The rearrangement joins TRBV5-1 to TRBJ2-1, with D possibly being TRBD2 (5 bases). Trimming took 4 bases from V and 9 from J, leaving 17 bases between them. The germline V gene encodes CDR1 SGHRS and CDR2 YFSETQ. The CDR3 has 14 amino acids. For the CDR3, the DNA is TGCGCCAGCAGCCCCGTGGACTCTTCCACTGAGCAGTTCTTC. Its protein product is CASSPVDSSTEQFF.

This clonotype was found many times. V is TRBV28 and J is TRBJ2-2; D is ambiguous. There are 24 residues in the CDR3. Trimming took 2 bases from V and 4 from J, leaving 38 bases between them. CDR1 MDHEN and CDR2 SYDVKM come from the germline V gene. The CDR3 protein is CASSLIFGDNHFFFAWVLTGELFF. The DNA for the CDR3 is TGTGCCAGCAGTTTAATTTTTGGGGATAACCATTTCTTTTTTGCGTGGGTTCTCACCGGGGAGCTGTTTTTT.

The chain recombines TRBV6-6 with TRBJ2-5, with TRBD1 matching over 7 bases. The DNA end is a closer match to TRBJ1-2, so the J assignment may be wrong. This CDR3 comprises 15 residues. The germline V gene encodes CDR1 MNHNY and CDR2 SVGAGI (reference sequence). In DNA form, the CDR3 reads TGTGCCAGCAGTGTGACAGGGTCGGGGATCTATGGCTACACCTTC. This sequence encodes CASSVTGSGIYGYTF.

This chain links TRBV7-6 with TRBJ2-3; D ambiguous. Trimming stripped 4 bases from V and 6 bases from J, with 8 bases between. CDR3 length equals 12 residues. The germline CDR1 and CDR2 sequences are SGHVS and FNYEAQ. CDR3 residues: CASSSLGDTQYF. In nucleotides, the CDR3 is TGTGCCAGCAGCTCACTGGGGGATACGCAGTATTTT. Combining the CDR3 with reference TRBV7-6 and TRBJ2-3 gives the whole variable domain GAGVSQSPRYKVTKRGQDVALRCDPISGHVSLYWYRQALGQGPEFLTYFNYEAQQDKSGLPNDRFSAERPEGSISTLTIQRTEQRDSAMYRCASSSLGDTQYFGPGTRLTVL.

This clonotype was counted many times. V usage is TRBV19 and J usage is TRBJ2-1; 8 bases map to TRBD1. The V and J ends lost 5 bases and 13 bases, in that order; junction bases with no gene match: 4. The V gene's germline CDR1 is LNHDA and CDR2 SQIVND (reference sequence). The CDR3 length is 11 residues. CDR3 DNA sequence: TGTGCCAGTAGTGTGGACAGGGCCCAGTTCTTC. Its translation is CASSVDRAQFF.

Ten or more counts support this clonotype. This chain uses TRBV28 with TRBJ1-4; unclear D gene. Germline CDR1 MDHEN, CDR2 SYDVKM. CDR3 length: 14 amino acids. Trimming pared 1 base from V and 8 bases from J, leaving 11 bases between. The CDR3 nucleotides read TGTGCCAGCAGTTTATTTGGAGGGTGGGAAAAACTGTTTTTT. It yields the protein CASSLFGGWEKLFF.

In its sample, this clonotype is medium-sized. This rearrangement joins TRBV28 to TRBJ2-3, with 7 bases fitting TRBD1. There are 15 residues in the CDR3. Germline V gene data show CDR1 as MDHEN and CDR2 as SYDVKM. V lost 7 bases, J lost 1 base, and 8 bases stayed unmatched. CDR3 bases: TGTGCCAGCATCGAGGGGGCAGGGGGCACAGATACGCAGTATTTT. Translated: CASIEGAGGTDTQYF.

The chain carries TRBV11-3 and TRBJ2-1, with D maybe TRBD1 (5 bases). Trimming shortened V by 1 base and J by 7 bases, and 11 bases separated the two germline ends. Germline-derived CDR1 and CDR2 are SGHNT and YENEEA. The CDR3 has 14 amino acids. The CDR3 region is CASSLAQGGNEQFF. CDR3 nucleotides: TGTGCCAGCAGCTTAGCTCAGGGTGGGAATGAGCAGTTCTTC.

The chain couples TRBV7-2 to TRBJ2-5; TRBD2 matches at 7 bases. CDR3 length equals 16 residues. Per germline, CDR1 SGHTA and CDR2 FQGNSA. The trim removed 0 bases at V and 7 bases at J, leaving 11 bases unmatched. This CDR3 reads CASSLAPGTGLGTQYF. The CDR3 DNA sequence: TGTGCCAGCAGCTTAGCCCCCGGGACTGGACTAGGGACCCAGTACTTC.

In its sample, this clonotype was seen many times. Possible read error: a much larger clone is one base away. The genes are TRBV24-1 and TRBJ2-7, with 14 bases matching TRBD2. Germline CDR1 is KGHDR and CDR2 is SFDVKD. The CDR3 runs to 16 residues. With V trimmed by 4 bases and J by 7 bases, 8 bases remained unmatched. The CDR3 region is CATSDPGTSGSYEQYF. CDR3 nucleotide sequence: TGTGCCACCAGTGACCCCGGGACTAGCGGGAGCTATGAGCAGTACTTC.

This clonotype was found a few times. The chain has TRBV6-2 or TRBV6-3 and TRBJ2-5; D possibly corresponds to TRBD2 (6 bases). The CDR3 extends over 15 amino acids. Germline assignment: CDR1 MNHEY and CDR2 SVGEGT. V gave up 4 bases and J gave up 0 bases, with 12 bases separating them. The CDR3 nucleotides read TGTGCCAGCAGTTCTCGGGGGACGAACCAAGAGACCCAGTACTTC. Its translation: CASSSRGTNQETQYF.

By share of the sample, this clonotype is medium-sized. The gene calls are TRBV7-9 and TRBJ2-4; TRBD1 agrees at 9 bases. Trimming cost V 5 bases and J 6 bases; bases outside gene matches: 8. This CDR3 has 15 amino acids. The germline gives CDR1 SEHNR, CDR2 FQNEAQ (reference sequence). The CDR3 bases are TGTGCCAGCAGCCGTGACACAGGGGGCATAAACATTCAGTACTTC. This codes for CASSRDTGGINIQYF.

This clonotype came up once. The chain recombines TRBV6-2 or TRBV6-3 with TRBJ1-1; a possible D gene is TRBD1 (7 bases). The DNA end is more similar to TRBJ2-2, so the J call may be wrong. This CDR3 contains 15 residues. Germline CDR1 is MNHEY and CDR2 is SVGEGT. The CDR3 DNA is TGTGCCAGCAGATCAGGGGGGTCGAACACCGGGGAGCTGTTTTTT. Encoded protein: CASRSGGSNTGELFF.

This sequence joins TRBV6-6 and TRBJ2-6; D is undetermined. The CDR3 length is 16 residues. Trimming removed 0 bases at V and 1 base at J, with 7 bases between. The germline V gene encodes CDR1 MNHNY and CDR2 SVGAGI (reference sequence). This CDR3 reads CASSYSGISGANVLTF. In DNA form, the CDR3 reads TGTGCCAGCAGTTACTCAGGGATTTCTGGGGCCAACGTCCTGACTTTC.

This clonotype was recorded at least ten times. The chain employs TRBV18 and TRBJ2-2; a weak D match, TRBD2 (6 bases). V lost 4 bases to trimming and J lost 5 bases, with 11 bases between them. The length of the CDR3 is 14 residues. The germline V gene has CDR1 KGHSH and CDR2 LQKENI. Written as DNA, the CDR3 is TGTGCCAGCTCACGGGGAGGTCGGACCGGGGAGCTGTTTTTT. Residues: CASSRGGRTGELFF.

This clonotype was counted a single time. The chain links TRBV6-1 to TRBJ2-1, with TRBD2 matching 9 bases. The J call may be in error: the DNA end matches TRBJ2-7 better. Germline CDR1 is MNHNS and CDR2 is SASEGT. This CDR3 has 15 amino acids. CDR3: CASSSRGLAHNEQYF. In DNA, the CDR3 is TGTGCCAGCAGTTCACGGGGACTAGCCCACAATGAGCAGTACTTC.

The sample holds a few counts of this clonotype. This sequence joins TRBV7-3 and TRBJ2-5, with D uncertain. CDR1 is SGHTA, CDR2 FQGTGA, per germline. The CDR3 extends over 13 amino acids. Trimming stripped 1 base from V and 2 bases from J, with 5 bases between. DNA of the CDR3: TGTGCCAGCAGCTTAATGGCACAAGAGACCCAGTACTTC. It is translated as CASSLMAQETQYF. The variable domain in full, completed from reference TRBV7-3 and TRBJ2-5, reads GAGVSQTPSNKVTEKGKYVELRCDPISGHTALYWYRQSLGQGPEFLIYFQGTGAADDSGLPNDRFFAVRPEGSVSTLKIQRTERGDSAVYLCASSLMAQETQYFGPGTRLLVL.

This clonotype was seen ten or more times. The J gene is TRBJ2-7, the V gene TRBV28; TRBD1 agrees at 8 bases. The V gene end was trimmed by 6 bases and the J gene end by 0 bases; junction bases not matched to a gene: 13. The V gene's germline CDR1 is MDHEN and CDR2 SYDVKM. This CDR3 is built from 17 residues. CDR3 in amino acids: CASSPVTGDWLSYEQYF. CDR3 sequence (DNA): TGTGCCAGCAGCCCGGTGACAGGGGACTGGCTCTCCTACGAGCAGTACTTC.

This clonotype came up many times. The chain joins TRBV19 to TRBJ2-3, with TRBD2 matching over 7 bases. V shed 1 base, J shed 4 bases, and the junction held 2 bases outside the gene matches. The CDR3 is 14 residues long. Germline V CDR1 and CDR2: LNHDA, SQIVND (reference sequence). For the CDR3, the DNA is TGTGCCAGTAGTATAGGTACTAGCGCAGATACGCAGTATTTT. It codes for CASSIGTSADTQYF.

On this clonotype itself: The conserved final phenylalanine or tryptophan is absent from the CDR3, which likely points to a read error. Because the CDR3's place on the DNA is in doubt, the DNA is left out and the CDR3 is given as listed by TCRdb. This chain uses TRBV5-1 with TRBJ2-4; the table's D call TRBD1 went unverified against the DNA. Germline assignment: CDR1 SGHRS and CDR2 YFSETQ. The CDR3 extends over 8 residues, inclusive of both ends. CDR3 amino acids: CASTRGTG.

The CDR3 loop is CASSLAGGGALGNEQFF. The CDR3, as DNA: TGTGCCAGCAGCTTAGCGGGGGGCGGGGCGTTGGGAAATGAGCAGTTCTTC. The gene calls are TRBV7-6 and TRBJ2-4; D may be TRBD1 or TRBD2 (6 bases each). Near its end, the DNA agrees better with TRBJ2-1, so the J call may be wrong. The germline V gene encodes CDR1 SGHVS and CDR2 FNYEAQ. The CDR3 sequence is 17 residues long.

The CDR3: CASSFGGTYEQYF. The CDR3 bases are TGTGCCAGCAGCTTCGGCGGGACCTACGAGCAGTACTTC. The rearrangement links TRBV11-2 to TRBJ2-4; weak D call: TRBD2 (6 bases). The J call may be wrong; the DNA end is better matched by TRBJ2-7. Germline V gene data show CDR1 as SGHAT and CDR2 as FQNNGV. The CDR3 is made up of 13 amino acids.

In this sample, this clonotype turned up many times. The rearrangement joins TRBV6-1 to TRBJ1-3, with 7 bases matching TRBD1. The V segment lost 10 bases and the J segment 3 bases; nucleotides outside the gene matches: 9. CDR3 length equals 14 residues. Looked up from germline, CDR1 is MNHNS and CDR2 is SASEGT. The CDR3: CAISLQGSGNTIYF. DNA of the CDR3: TGTGCCATCTCATTACAGGGGAGTGGAAACACCATATATTTT.

The CDR3 sequence: CASSHGNLAGEYYEQYF. In nucleotides, the CDR3 is TGTGCCAGCAGCCACGGGAACCTAGCGGGAGAGTACTACGAGCAGTACTTC. The chain links TRBV11-1 to TRBJ2-4, with 10 bases fitting TRBD2. The end of the DNA is better explained by TRBJ2-7, so the J call may be wrong. The CDR3 is 17 residues long. Germline V gene sequence: CDR1 SGHAT, CDR2 FQDESV (reference sequence).

V gene TRBV6-8 combines with J gene TRBJ2-3; D unclear. Trimming cost V 5 bases and J 0 bases, with 24 bases left between them. This CDR3 has 19 amino acids. The germline V gene encodes CDR1 MNHGY and CDR2 SAAAGT. The CDR3 here is CASSAEMGLQAVSTDTQYF. In DNA, the CDR3 is TGTGCCAGCAGTGCAGAGATGGGCCTCCAGGCTGTGAGCACAGATACGCAGTATTTT.

The chain couples TRBV7-2 to TRBJ1-4; weak D call: TRBD1 (6 bases). This CDR3 comprises 17 residues. In germline, CDR1 is SGHTA, CDR2 FQGNSA. The ends were cut back, 1 base at V and 0 bases at J, with 12 bases in the middle. CDR3 coding DNA: TGTGCCAGCAGCTTAGTGGGACAACTAGCAACTAATGAAAAACTGTTTTTT. Amino acids: CASSLVGQLATNEKLFF.